Below, 25 T cell receptor beta chains from the same sample are listed, as sequenced in a study of blood T cell repertoires in COVID-19. Only in-frame clones appear in the TCRdb table, and some are missing; sequencing was by immunoSEQ multiplex PCR. This table holds more than 300,000 clones, more than 75% found once. The specimen sequenced was PBMCs or T cells enriched from blood (not recorded which). The origin of the receptors is a woman between 18 and 29 years old who had recovered from COVID-19.

The chain recombines TRBV30 with TRBJ1-6, with D unclear. This CDR3 contains 12 residues. Germline V CDR1 and CDR2: GTSNPN, SVGIG (reference sequence). V was shortened by 0 bases and J by 12 bases, with 9 bases between the two germline ends. The CDR3 DNA reads as TGTGCCTGGAGTGTTCGGGTCTTACCCCTCCACTTT. Residues: CAWSVRVLPLHF.

This clone appeared once. The chain recombines TRBV20-1 with TRBJ2-5; D possibly corresponds to TRBD2 (6 bases). The CDR3 length is 13 residues. The germline V and J ends were trimmed by 3 bases and 4 bases, with 12 bases remaining between them. CDR1 is DFQATT, CDR2 SNEGSKA, per germline (reference sequence). CDR3 residues: CSASGDGGETQYF. CDR3 DNA: TGCAGTGCTAGTGGCGACGGGGGAGAGACCCAGTACTTC.

The V gene is TRBV9, the J gene TRBJ1-1, with D maybe TRBD1 (6 bases). The germline gives CDR1 SGDLS, CDR2 YYNGEE. Between the trimmed V and J ends, which lost 3 bases and 3 bases, there was a span of 12 bases. The CDR3 consists of 14 residues. The CDR3 nucleotides are TGTGCCAGCAGCGAGGGGGGGAAGGACACTGAAGCTTTCTTT. Translation: CASSEGGKDTEAFF.

V and J are TRBV19 and TRBJ1-5; no firm D call. The CDR3 is 17 amino acids. Between the trimmed V and J ends, which lost 5 bases and 4 bases, there was a span of 21 bases. Germline V CDR1 and CDR2: LNHDA, SQIVND (reference sequence). In nucleotides, the CDR3 is TGTGCCAGTAGTTATCGGGTGCTTGAGTACCCAAATCAGCCCCAGCATTTT. This sequence encodes CASSYRVLEYPNQPQHF.

The table lists this clone with a few counts. V usage is TRBV23-1 and J usage is TRBJ2-7; D might be TRBD1 (5 bases). TRBV23-1 is placed among ORFs of uncertain function. There are 13 residues in the CDR3. Trimming removed 2 bases from V and 6 bases from J, with 11 bases in between. This chain's CDR3 is CASSQGQGCEQYF. The DNA of the CDR3 is TGCGCCAGCAGTCAAGGTCAGGGTTGCGAGCAGTACTTC.

V and J are TRBV10-1 and TRBJ1-1; D unclear. The CDR3 is made up of 13 amino acids. The V gene lost 1 base and the J gene lost 7 bases, with 10 bases spanning the gap. Germline-derived CDR1 and CDR2 are WNHNN and SYGVQD (reference sequence). Here the CDR3 reads CASSECGGGEAFF. The DNA of the CDR3 is TGCGCCAGCAGTGAGTGCGGAGGAGGTGAAGCTTTCTTT.

This chain links TRBV5-1 with TRBJ1-1; tentatively, D is TRBD1 (5 bases). Trimming left V 2 bases short and J 1 base short, with 12 bases between. There are 15 residues in the CDR3. The germline gives CDR1 SGHRS, CDR2 YFSETQ. The CDR3 here is CASSFAAGSNTEAFF. CDR3 in DNA: TGCGCCAGCAGCTTCGCGGCAGGGTCGAACACTGAAGCTTTCTTT.

The chain carries TRBV30 and TRBJ1-5; 8 bases agree with TRBD1. With 4 bases clipped from V and 4 bases from J, the junction kept 3 bases outside the gene matches. The CDR3 totals 13 residues. The V gene's germline CDR1 is GTSNPN and CDR2 SVGIG (reference sequence). CDR3 sequence reads: CAWTGGGNQPQHF. CDR3 nucleotides: TGTGCCTGGACAGGGGGCGGGAATCAGCCCCAGCATTTT.

The chain combines TRBV27 with TRBJ2-2; 13 bases agree with TRBD2. The length of the CDR3 is 17 residues. Germline loops: CDR1 MNHEY, CDR2 SMNVEV (reference sequence). Losses at the gene ends were 5 bases for V and 3 bases for J; bases not matched to a gene: 6. CDR3 nucleotide sequence: TGTGCCAGCAGTCCCGGACTAGCGGGGGTCGACACCGGGGAGCTGTTTTTT. Translation gives CASSPGLAGVDTGELFF.

The rearrangement links TRBV4-2 to TRBJ2-7; 9 bases fit TRBD2. V trimming: 4 bases; J trimming: 4 bases; junction bases outside the gene matches: 14. Germline-derived CDR1 and CDR2 are LGHNA and YNFKEQ. This CDR3 has 17 residues. The CDR3 region is CASSPRSGAGGRYEQYF. In DNA form, the CDR3 reads TGTGCCAGCAGCCCCCGATCGGGGGCGGGGGGGCGTTACGAGCAGTACTTC.

This chain uses TRBV7-9 with TRBJ2-2, with 8 bases fitting TRBD1. The CDR3 runs 15 residues. Looked up from germline, CDR1 is SEHNR and CDR2 is FQNEAQ (reference sequence). Trimming at V came to 8 bases and at J to 6 bases, leaving 11 bases not matched to a gene. CDR3 amino acids: CASGRDRGWAGELFF. The DNA of the CDR3 is TGTGCCAGCGGCCGCGACAGGGGTTGGGCCGGGGAGCTGTTTTTT.

The CDR3 nucleotides are TGTGCCAGCAGCGCCTCACAGGGAGTAGGCTACGAGCAGTACTTC. It translates to CASSASQGVGYEQYF. V usage is TRBV9 and J usage is TRBJ2-7; the D gene is possibly TRBD1 (6 bases). The CDR3 length is 15 residues. Trimming pared 3 bases from V and 3 bases from J, leaving 16 bases between. Germline V lookup: CDR1 SGDLS, CDR2 YYNGEE.

The rearrangement links TRBV5-1 to TRBJ1-2, with D unresolved. Germline V gene sequence: CDR1 SGHRS, CDR2 YFSETQ. With 0 bases removed from V and 3 bases from J, the gap between germline ends came to 9 bases. The CDR3 contains 14 residues. CDR3 nucleotides: TGCGCCAGCAGCTTGGCGGGGATTGACTATGGCTACACCTTC. Translated, it gives CASSLAGIDYGYTF.

The rearrangement joins TRBV4-3 to TRBJ1-5; D might be TRBD1 (5 bases). Per the germline V gene, CDR1 is LGHNA and CDR2 is YSLEER. Trimming left V 0 bases short and J 5 bases short, with 8 bases between. The CDR3 is 14 amino acids. The CDR3 DNA reads as TGCGCCAGCAGCCAAGAAGACAGCGATCAGCCCCAGCATTTT. It yields the protein CASSQEDSDQPQHF.

The gene calls are TRBV28 and TRBJ2-3; 8 nucleotides agree with TRBD2. CDR1 is MDHEN, CDR2 SYDVKM, per germline. This CDR3 has 16 residues. Trimming took 6 bases from V and 0 from J; bases not matched to a gene: 8. As DNA, the CDR3 is TGTGCCAGCAGCTTAACCAGGACTAGCAGCACAGATACGCAGTATTTT. This translates into CASSLTRTSSTDTQYF.

The chain is built from TRBV3-1 (or the pseudogene TRBV3-2) and TRBJ1-6, with D maybe TRBD1 (6 bases). The CDR3 runs 13 residues. From germline, CDR1 is LGHDT and CDR2 YNNKEL (reference sequence). V lost 2 bases, J lost 9 bases, and 8 bases lay in between. The CDR3 sequence: CASSQKGGSPLHF. CDR3 DNA: TGTGCCAGCAGCCAAAAAGGGGGTTCACCCCTCCACTTT.

The V and J genes are TRBV9 and TRBJ1-3; 7 bases match TRBD1. V shed 0 bases and J 2 bases; nucleotides not matched to a gene: 8. The CDR3 runs to 17 residues. Germline CDR1 reads SGDLS; CDR2 reads YYNGEE. CDR3 in DNA: TGTGCCAGCAGCGTAGAAGACAGGGCTTCTCCTGGAAACACCATATATTTT. This translates into CASSVEDRASPGNTIYF.

The chain couples TRBV2 to TRBJ2-1; possible D gene TRBD1, 5 bases. The germline V and J ends were trimmed by 9 bases and 6 bases, with 12 bases remaining between them. CDR3 size: 12 residues. CDR1 is SNHLY and CDR2 is FYNNEI in the germline V gene. This chain's CDR3 is CASSAQGNEQFF. The CDR3 DNA reads TGTGCCAGTTCGGCCCAGGGCAATGAGCAGTTCTTC.

This sequence joins TRBV10-3 and TRBJ1-3; a weak D match, TRBD1 (6 bases). The V and J ends lost 2 bases and 1 base respectively, with 6 bases between them. This CDR3 spans 14 amino acids. Germline assignment: CDR1 ENHRY and CDR2 SYGVKD. The CDR3 coding sequence is TGTGCCATCAGTGAGACAGGGTCTGGAAACACCATATATTTT. It encodes CAISETGSGNTIYF.

In its sample, this clone was seen once. The chain employs TRBV19 and TRBJ1-5, with D unresolved. V lost 6 bases and J 5 bases, leaving 8 bases between the germline ends. Germline V CDR1 and CDR2: LNHDA, SQIVND (reference sequence). The CDR3 length is 12 residues. This CDR3 is CASSASYQPQHF. The CDR3 DNA reads TGTGCCAGTAGCGCGTCATATCAGCCCCAGCATTTT.

The CDR3 spells CASSYGSDSPRETQYF. Here the CDR3 DNA reads TGTGCCAGCAGTTACGGATCGGACTCCCCACGAGAGACCCAGTACTTC. The chain links TRBV6-2 or TRBV6-3 to TRBJ2-5; D may be TRBD2 (5 bases). With 2 bases removed from V and 4 bases from J, the gap between germline ends came to 17 bases. The CDR3 sequence is 16 residues long. Germline-derived CDR1 and CDR2 are MNHEY and SVGEGT.

This chain links TRBV4-2 with TRBJ1-2, with TRBD1 identical over 10 bases. This CDR3 spans 18 amino acids. CDR1 and CDR2 from the germline V gene are LGHNA and YNFKEQ. Trimming cost V 1 base and J 2 bases; bases outside gene matches: 10. CDR3 nucleotide sequence: TGTGCCAGCAGCCAAGCAGACAGGGGGCAGGGGTGGAACTATGGCTACACCTTC. Its protein product is CASSQADRGQGWNYGYTF.

Only a few counts were recorded for this clone. The chain recombines TRBV5-1 with TRBJ1-2; no definite D call. CDR1 and CDR2 from the germline V gene are SGHRS and YFSETQ. Trimming pared 5 bases from V and 4 bases from J, leaving 12 bases between. CDR3 length: 13 amino acids. The CDR3 DNA sequence: TGCGCCAGCAGACCGGGAACCATCTATGGCTACACCTTC. Protein product: CASRPGTIYGYTF.

V and J are TRBV11-3 and TRBJ2-7; 12 nucleotides align to TRBD1. V was clipped by 0 bases and J by 5 bases; unmatched bases: 2. The CDR3 consists of 15 residues. CDR1 and CDR2 (germline): SGHNT, YENEEA. The CDR3 sequence is CASSLEGQGAHEQYF. The CDR3 DNA sequence: TGTGCCAGCAGCTTAGAGGGACAGGGGGCCCACGAGCAGTACTTC. Using reference TRBV11-3 and TRBJ2-7 for the parts outside the CDR3, the full variable domain is EAGVVQSPRYKIIEKKQPVAFWCNPISGHNTLYWYLQNLGQGPELLIRYENEEAVDDSQLPKDRFSAERLKGVDSTLKIQPAELGDSAVYLCASSLEGQGAHEQYFGPGTRLTVT.

V and J are TRBV19 and TRBJ1-6, with 7 bases fitting TRBD1. CDR1 is LNHDA and CDR2 is SQIVND in the germline V gene (reference sequence). This CDR3 is built from 16 residues. J lost 6 bases, V lost 4 bases, and 9 bases had no gene match. The CDR3 DNA sequence: TGTGCCAGTAGTACCACCCCGACAGGGCCTAATTCACCCCTCCACTTT. Its protein is CASSTTPTGPNSPLHF.